This T cell receptor beta chain was profiled in a study of T cell clonality in common variable immunodeficiency. Study-wide points: Fewer TCRbeta clones were shared among CVID subjects than controls. Repertoire-complication correlations in CVID were limited by patient heterogeneity.

This clone showed up many times. Its specificity is not known. Sequencing used immunoSEQ multiplex PCR; TCRdb keeps in-frame clones, though not all of them. The sample holds around 50,000 clones, and no clone turns up only once. Sample: peripheral blood mononuclear cells. The TCR originated in a person aged 18 to 75 in good health.

CDR3 DNA, as far as it was read: TGTGCCAGCAGCTTGGACAGGGGGCTCGGAGATACG. The encoded protein is CASSLDRGLGDT. The whole CDR3 protein is CASSLDRGLGDTQYF. The rearrangement links TRBV7-6 to TRBJ2-3; 11 nucleotides align to TRBD1. The CDR3 end lies 3 residues beyond the end of the read and is filled in from the germline J gene. The CDR3 is 15 residues long. V dropped 3 bases and J dropped 5; count of bases not matched to a gene: 4. The V gene's germline CDR1 is SGHVS and CDR2 FNYEAQ.